Given below is one T cell receptor (beta chain) in context. Stated treatment: preoperative locoregional IRX-2 cytokine immunotherapy. Preoperative locoregional IRX-2 cytokine immunotherapy was tested in the phase Ib source study. This sample was included in a study of preoperative IRX-2 immunotherapy in early breast cancer. With 7 bases removed from V and 0 bases from J, the gap between germline ends came to 13 bases. CDR1 MNHGY and CDR2 SAAAGT come from the germline V gene. The CDR3 extends over 16 amino acids. The method was immunoSEQ multiplex PCR; TCRdb's version includes in-frame clones alone and lacks a portion of them. The table records approximately 28,000 clones, 82% of them present only once.

The sequence was obtained from a human donor with breast cancer. Sampling was conducted from a patient treated with IRX-2 immunotherapy. The V call is TRBV6-8, the J call TRBJ1-6; D is possibly TRBD1 (5 bases). CDR3 region: CASTSEGLSYNSPLHF. In DNA, the CDR3 is TGTGCCAGCACCTCCGAGGGACTCTCCTATAATTCACCCCTCCACTTT.